This TCR beta chain was sequenced during a study of read filtering for tumor transcriptome and immune sequencing. Across the whole study: Mean patient age was roughly 61 years, range 47 to 80; 16 to 20 male, around 15 female. Transcriptome libraries were built from DNase-treated RNA. General study points: RNA-seq captured clonotypes less deeply and reliably than IR-seq. Single-read clonotypes: about 83% of IR-seq clonotypes (about 4% of reads), around three quarters of RNA-seq clonotypes (approximately 45% of reads).

This CDR3 comprises 12 residues. Germline values: CDR1 SGHNT, CDR2 YENEEA. V was clipped by 4 bases and J by 6 bases, with 9 bases between them. This clonotype was seen more than once but under ten times. Antigen: not known. The library was built from about 400 ng RNA with molecular barcoded adaptors for alpha/delta and beta/gamma chains. From the reads, TCRdb called clonotypes with MiXCR, one entry per CDR3 protein. This repertoire shows about 50,000 distinct CDR3 sequences, roughly 20% found once; its top ten account for roughly two fifths. The chain recombines TRBV11-3 with TRBJ1-2, with D unresolved. This sequence was found in a donor aged 40 or over with multiple myeloma. Sequencing input: a population of CD138-negative cells sorted from bone marrow. CDR3 nucleotide sequence: TGTGCCAGCAGCTCCCAGAGAAATGGCTACACCTTC. Translated: CASSSQRNGYTF.